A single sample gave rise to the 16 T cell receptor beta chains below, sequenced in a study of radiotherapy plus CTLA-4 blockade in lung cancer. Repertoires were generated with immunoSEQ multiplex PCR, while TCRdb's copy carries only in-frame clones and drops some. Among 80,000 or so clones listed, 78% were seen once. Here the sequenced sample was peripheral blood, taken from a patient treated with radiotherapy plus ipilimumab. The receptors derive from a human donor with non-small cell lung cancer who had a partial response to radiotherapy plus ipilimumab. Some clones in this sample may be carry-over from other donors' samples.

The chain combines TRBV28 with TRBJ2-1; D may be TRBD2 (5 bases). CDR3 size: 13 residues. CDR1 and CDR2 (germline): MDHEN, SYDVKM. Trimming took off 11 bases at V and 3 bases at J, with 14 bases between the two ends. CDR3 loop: CAGSRANYNEQFF. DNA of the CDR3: TGTGCCGGTTCGAGGGCCAACTACAATGAGCAGTTCTTC. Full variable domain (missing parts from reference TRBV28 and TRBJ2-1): DVKVTQSSRYLVKRTGEKVFLECVQDMDHENMFWYRQDPGLGLRLIYFSYDVKMKEKGDIPEGYSVSREKKERFSLILESASTNQTSMYLCAGSRANYNEQFFGPGTRLTVL.

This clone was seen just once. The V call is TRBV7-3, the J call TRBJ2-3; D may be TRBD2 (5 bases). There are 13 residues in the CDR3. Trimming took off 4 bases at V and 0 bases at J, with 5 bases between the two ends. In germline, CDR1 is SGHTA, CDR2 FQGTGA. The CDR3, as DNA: TGTGCCAGCAGCTGGGAGAGCACAGATACGCAGTATTTT. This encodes CASSWESTDTQYF.

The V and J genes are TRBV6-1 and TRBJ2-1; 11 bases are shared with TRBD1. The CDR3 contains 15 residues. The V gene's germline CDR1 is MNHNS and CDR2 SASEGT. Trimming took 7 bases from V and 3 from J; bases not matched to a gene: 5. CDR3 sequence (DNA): TGTGCCAGCACGAGGGGGACAGGGGGCTACAATGAGCAGTTCTTC. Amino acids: CASTRGTGGYNEQFF.

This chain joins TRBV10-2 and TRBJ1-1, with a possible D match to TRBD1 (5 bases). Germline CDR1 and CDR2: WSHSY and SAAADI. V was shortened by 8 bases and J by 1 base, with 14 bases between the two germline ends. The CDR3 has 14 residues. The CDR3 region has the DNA TGCGCCAGCGGTGCCGGTGGGGCGAACACTGAAGCTTTCTTT. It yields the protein CASGAGGANTEAFF.

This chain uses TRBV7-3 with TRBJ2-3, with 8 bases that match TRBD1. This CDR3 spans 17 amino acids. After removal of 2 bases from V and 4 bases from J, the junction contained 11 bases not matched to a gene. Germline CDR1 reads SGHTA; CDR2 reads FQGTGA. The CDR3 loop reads CASSLYPQGANADTQYF. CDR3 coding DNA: TGTGCCAGCAGCTTATACCCCCAGGGGGCAAATGCAGATACGCAGTATTTT.

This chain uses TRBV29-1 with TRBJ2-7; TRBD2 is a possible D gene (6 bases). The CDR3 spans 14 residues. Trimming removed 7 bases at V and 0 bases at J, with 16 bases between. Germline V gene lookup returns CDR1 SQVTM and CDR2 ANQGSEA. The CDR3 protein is CSATIGGDSYEQYF. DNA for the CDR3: TGCAGCGCCACCATTGGCGGGGACTCCTACGAGCAGTACTTC.

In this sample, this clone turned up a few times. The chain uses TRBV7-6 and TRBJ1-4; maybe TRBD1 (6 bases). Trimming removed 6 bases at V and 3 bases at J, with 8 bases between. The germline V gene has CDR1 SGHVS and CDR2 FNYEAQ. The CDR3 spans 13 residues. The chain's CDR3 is CASRQGSNEKLFF. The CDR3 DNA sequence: TGTGCCAGCAGACAGGGTTCTAATGAAAAACTGTTTTTT. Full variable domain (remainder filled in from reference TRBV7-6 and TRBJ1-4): GAGVSQSPRYKVTKRGQDVALRCDPISGHVSLYWYRQALGQGPEFLTYFNYEAQQDKSGLPNDRFSAERPEGSISTLTIQRTEQRDSAMYRCASRQGSNEKLFFGSGTQLSVL.

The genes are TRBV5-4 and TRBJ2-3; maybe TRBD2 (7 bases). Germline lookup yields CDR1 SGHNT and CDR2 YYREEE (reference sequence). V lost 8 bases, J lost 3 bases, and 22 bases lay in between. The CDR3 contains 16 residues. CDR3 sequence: CASKKGGGLGTDTQYF. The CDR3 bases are TGTGCCAGTAAAAAAGGGGGGGGCCTAGGAACAGATACGCAGTATTTT.

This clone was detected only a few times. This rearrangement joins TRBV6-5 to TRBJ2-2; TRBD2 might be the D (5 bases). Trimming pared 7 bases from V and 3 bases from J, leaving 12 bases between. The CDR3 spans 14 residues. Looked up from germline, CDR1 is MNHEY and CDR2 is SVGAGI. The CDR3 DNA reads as TGTGCCAGCAACCCCACCGGGGACACCGGGGAGCTGTTTTTT. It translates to CASNPTGDTGELFF.

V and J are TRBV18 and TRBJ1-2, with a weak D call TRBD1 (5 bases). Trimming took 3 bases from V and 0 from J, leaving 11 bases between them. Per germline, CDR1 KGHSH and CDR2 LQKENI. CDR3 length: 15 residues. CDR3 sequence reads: CASSPRQNANYGYTF. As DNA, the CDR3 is TGTGCCAGCTCACCTCGACAGAACGCTAACTATGGCTACACCTTC.

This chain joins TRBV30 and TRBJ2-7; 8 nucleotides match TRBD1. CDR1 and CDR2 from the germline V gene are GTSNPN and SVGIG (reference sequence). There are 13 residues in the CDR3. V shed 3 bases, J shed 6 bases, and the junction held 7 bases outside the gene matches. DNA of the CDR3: TGTGCCTGGAGCGAAAGGACAGGGCGCGAGCAGTACTTC. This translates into CAWSERTGREQYF. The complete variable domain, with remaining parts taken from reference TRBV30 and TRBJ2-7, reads SQTIHQWPATLVQPVGSPLSLECTVEGTSNPNLYWYRQAAGRGLQLLFYSVGIGQISSEVPQNLSASRPQDRQFILSSKKLLLSDSGFYLCAWSERTGREQYFGPGTRLTVT.

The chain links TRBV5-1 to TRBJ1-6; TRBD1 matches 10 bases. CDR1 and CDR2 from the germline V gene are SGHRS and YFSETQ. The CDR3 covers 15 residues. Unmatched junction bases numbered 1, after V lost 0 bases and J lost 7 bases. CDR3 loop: CASSLGTGGNSPLHF. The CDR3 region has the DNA TGCGCCAGCAGCTTGGGGACAGGGGGAAATTCACCCCTCCACTTT.

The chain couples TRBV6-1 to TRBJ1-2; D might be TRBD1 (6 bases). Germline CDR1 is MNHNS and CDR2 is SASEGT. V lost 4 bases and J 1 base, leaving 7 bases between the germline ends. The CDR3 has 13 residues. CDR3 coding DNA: TGTGCCAGCAGTGCGGACAGTAACTATGGCTACACCTTC. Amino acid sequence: CASSADSNYGYTF.

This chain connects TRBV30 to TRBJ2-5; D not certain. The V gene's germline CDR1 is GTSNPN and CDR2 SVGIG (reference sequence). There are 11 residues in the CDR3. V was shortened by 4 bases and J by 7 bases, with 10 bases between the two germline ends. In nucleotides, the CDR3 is TGTGCCTGGAATACCCCAGGGACCCAGTACTTC. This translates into CAWNTPGTQYF.

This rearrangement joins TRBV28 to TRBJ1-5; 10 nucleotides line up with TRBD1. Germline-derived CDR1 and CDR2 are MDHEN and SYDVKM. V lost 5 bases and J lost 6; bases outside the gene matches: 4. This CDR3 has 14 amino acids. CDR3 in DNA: TGTGCCAGCAGTCGGGACAGGGGACGTCAGCCCCAGCATTTT. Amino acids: CASSRDRGRQPQHF.

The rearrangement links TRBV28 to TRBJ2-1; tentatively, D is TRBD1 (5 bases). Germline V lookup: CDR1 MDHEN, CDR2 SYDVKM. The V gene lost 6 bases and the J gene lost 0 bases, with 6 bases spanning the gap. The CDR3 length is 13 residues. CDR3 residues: CASSDSSYNEQFF. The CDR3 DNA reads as TGTGCCAGCAGCGACAGCTCCTACAATGAGCAGTTCTTC. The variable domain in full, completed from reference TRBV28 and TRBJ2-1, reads DVKVTQSSRYLVKRTGEKVFLECVQDMDHENMFWYRQDPGLGLRLIYFSYDVKMKEKGDIPEGYSVSREKKERFSLILESASTNQTSMYLCASSDSSYNEQFFGPGTRLTVL.